This T cell receptor beta chain was identified during a study of blood T cell repertoires in COVID-19. For the study at large: Samples representing acute and convalescent COVID-19 were sourced from the United States, Italy and Spain.

Sequencing used immunoSEQ multiplex PCR; TCRdb keeps in-frame clones, though not all of them. The profile shows approximately 150,000 clones, roughly 87% of them singletons. Input material: peripheral blood. This sequence originates from a woman aged 55-69 years who had recovered from COVID-19.

The CDR3 reads CASSMKGSNSPLHF. For the CDR3, the DNA is TGTGCCAGTAGTATGAAGGGGTCAAATTCACCCCTCCACTTT. The chain is built from TRBV19 and TRBJ1-6; D may be TRBD1 (5 bases). Per the germline V gene, CDR1 is LNHDA and CDR2 is SQIVND (reference sequence). CDR3 length equals 14 residues. Trimming shortened V by 3 bases and J by 7 bases, and 10 bases separated the two germline ends.